The entry below describes one TCR beta chain. Its antigen is unidentified. Looked up from germline, CDR1 is KGHSH and CDR2 is LQKENI. This CDR3 comprises 15 residues. V gave up 5 bases and J gave up 3 bases; unmatched junction bases: 5. Sequencing was performed with immunoSEQ multiplex PCR; in TCRdb, only in-frame clones are kept and a portion is missing. This table has approximately 30,000 clones, around 78% appearing once. The sample comes from a study of T cells in narcolepsy. Study background: Enrolled donors included narcolepsy type 1 or type 2 patients and healthy controls. Findings and caveats of the study: Healthy controls reportedly lacked the autoreactive clonotypes serially found in patients' blood.

This sequence was found in a human donor with narcolepsy. The gene calls are TRBV18 and TRBJ2-1; 9 positions match TRBD2. Sequencing was performed on CD45RA- memory CD4+ T cells from PBMCs. The CDR3 loop reads CASSGAGGRYNEQFF. CDR3 nucleotides: TGTGCCAGCTCAGGAGCGGGGGGCCGCTACAATGAGCAGTTCTTC.